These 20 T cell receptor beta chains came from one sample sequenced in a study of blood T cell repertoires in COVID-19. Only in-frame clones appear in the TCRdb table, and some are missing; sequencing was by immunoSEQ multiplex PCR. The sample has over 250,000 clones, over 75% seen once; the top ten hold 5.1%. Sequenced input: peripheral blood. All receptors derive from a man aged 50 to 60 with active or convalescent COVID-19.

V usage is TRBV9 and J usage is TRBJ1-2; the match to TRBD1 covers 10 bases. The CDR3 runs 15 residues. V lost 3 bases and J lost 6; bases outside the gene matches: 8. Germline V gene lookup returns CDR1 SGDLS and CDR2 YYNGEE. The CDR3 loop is CASSADRGRDNGYTF. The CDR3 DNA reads TGTGCCAGCAGCGCAGACAGGGGGCGCGATAATGGCTACACCTTC.

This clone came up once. CDR3 in amino acids: CASSPASGYGYTF. DNA for the CDR3: TGTGCCAGCAGTCCAGCCTCAGGATATGGCTACACCTTC. The gene calls are TRBV27 and TRBJ1-2; no reliable D call. V was clipped by 5 bases and J by 5 bases, with 12 bases between them. Germline CDR1 is MNHEY and CDR2 is SMNVEV (reference sequence). The length of the CDR3 is 13 residues.

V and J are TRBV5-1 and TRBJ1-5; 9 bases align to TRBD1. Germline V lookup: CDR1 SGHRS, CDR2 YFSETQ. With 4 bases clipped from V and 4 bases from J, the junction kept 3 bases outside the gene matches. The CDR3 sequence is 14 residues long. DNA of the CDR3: TGCGCCAGCAGCCCGGACAGGGGAAATCAGCCCCAGCATTTT. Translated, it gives CASSPDRGNQPQHF. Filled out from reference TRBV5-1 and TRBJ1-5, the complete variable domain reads KAGVTQTPRYLIKTRGQQVTLSCSPISGHRSVSWYQQTPGQGLQFLFEYFSETQRNKGNFPGRFSGRQFSNSRSEMNVSTLELGDSALYLCASSPDRGNQPQHFGDGTRLSIL.

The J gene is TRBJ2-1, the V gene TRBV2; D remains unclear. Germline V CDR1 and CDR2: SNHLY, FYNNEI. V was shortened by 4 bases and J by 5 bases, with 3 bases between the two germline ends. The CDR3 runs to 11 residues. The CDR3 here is CASSADNEQFF. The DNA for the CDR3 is TGTGCCAGCAGTGCTGACAATGAGCAGTTCTTC.

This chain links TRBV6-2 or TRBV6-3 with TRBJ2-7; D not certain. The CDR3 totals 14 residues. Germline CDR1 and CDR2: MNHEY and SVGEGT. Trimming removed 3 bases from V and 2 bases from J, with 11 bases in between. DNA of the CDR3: TGTGCCAGCAGTTATCGTCGAGACACCTACGAGCAGTACTTC. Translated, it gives CASSYRRDTYEQYF.

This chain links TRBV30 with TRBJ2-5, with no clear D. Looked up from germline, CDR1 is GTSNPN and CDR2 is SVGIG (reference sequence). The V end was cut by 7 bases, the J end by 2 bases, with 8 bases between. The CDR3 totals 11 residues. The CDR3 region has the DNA TGTGCCTCTAGTCAACAAGAGACCCAGTACTTC. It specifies CASSQQETQYF.

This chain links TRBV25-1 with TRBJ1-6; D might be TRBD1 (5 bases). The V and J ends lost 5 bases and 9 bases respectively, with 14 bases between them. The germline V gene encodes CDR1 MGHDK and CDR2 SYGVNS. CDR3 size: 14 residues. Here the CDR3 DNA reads TGTGCCAGCAGTCAGCAAGGGACTACTTCACCCCTCCACTTT. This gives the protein CASSQQGTTSPLHF.

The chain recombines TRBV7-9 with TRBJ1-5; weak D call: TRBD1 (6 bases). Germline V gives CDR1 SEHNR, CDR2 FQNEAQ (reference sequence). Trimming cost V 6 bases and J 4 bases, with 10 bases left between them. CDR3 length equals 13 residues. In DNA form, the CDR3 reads TGTGCCAGCAGTTCCACAGGGAATCAGCCCCAGCATTTT. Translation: CASSSTGNQPQHF.

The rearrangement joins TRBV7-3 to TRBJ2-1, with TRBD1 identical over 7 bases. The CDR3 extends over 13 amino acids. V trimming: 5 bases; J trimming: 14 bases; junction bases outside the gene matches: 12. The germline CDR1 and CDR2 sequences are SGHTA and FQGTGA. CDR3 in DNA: TGTGCCAGCAGCCCCAGTCGTGGGACAGACAAGTTCTTC. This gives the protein CASSPSRGTDKFF.

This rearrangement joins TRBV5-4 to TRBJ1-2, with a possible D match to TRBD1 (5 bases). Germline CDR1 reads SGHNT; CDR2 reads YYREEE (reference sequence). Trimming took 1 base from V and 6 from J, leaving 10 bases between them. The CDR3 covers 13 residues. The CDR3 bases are TGTGCCAGCAGCTTGAAGGACATACATGGCTACACCTTC. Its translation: CASSLKDIHGYTF.

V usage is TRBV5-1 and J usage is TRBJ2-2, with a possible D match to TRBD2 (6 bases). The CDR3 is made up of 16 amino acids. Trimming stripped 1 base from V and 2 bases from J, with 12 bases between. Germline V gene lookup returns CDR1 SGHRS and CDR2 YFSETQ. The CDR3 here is CASSLTGGRNTGELFF. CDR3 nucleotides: TGCGCCAGCAGCTTGACTGGAGGGAGAAACACCGGGGAGCTGTTTTTT.

CDR3 residues: CASSSGQRGYTF. In nucleotides, the CDR3 is TGCGCCAGCAGCTCCGGTCAGCGGGGCTACACCTTC. The chain is built from TRBV5-1 and TRBJ1-2; D is uncertain. The V end was cut by 3 bases, the J end by 8 bases, with 11 bases between. Germline CDR1 reads SGHRS; CDR2 reads YFSETQ. The CDR3 consists of 12 residues.

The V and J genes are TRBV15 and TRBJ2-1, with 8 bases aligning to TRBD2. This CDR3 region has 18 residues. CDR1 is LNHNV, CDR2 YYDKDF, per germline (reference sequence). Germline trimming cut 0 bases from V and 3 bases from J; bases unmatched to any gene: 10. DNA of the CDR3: TGTGCCACCAGCAGAGATGGAGCCTTCGCGGGGGGCTACAATGAGCAGTTCTTC. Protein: CATSRDGAFAGGYNEQFF.

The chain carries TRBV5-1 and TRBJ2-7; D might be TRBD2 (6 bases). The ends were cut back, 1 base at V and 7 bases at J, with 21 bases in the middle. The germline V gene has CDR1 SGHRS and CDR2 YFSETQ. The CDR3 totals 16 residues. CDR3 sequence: CASSLKRDSPVWEQYF. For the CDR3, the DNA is TGCGCCAGCAGCTTGAAACGGGACTCCCCAGTATGGGAGCAGTACTTC.

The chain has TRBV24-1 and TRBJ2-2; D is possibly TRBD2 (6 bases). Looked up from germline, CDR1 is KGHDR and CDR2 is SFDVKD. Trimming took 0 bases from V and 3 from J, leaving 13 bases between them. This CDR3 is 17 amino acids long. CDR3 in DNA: TGTGCCACCAGTGATTTGATTCGGGAGCGGGACACCGGGGAGCTGTTTTTT. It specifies CATSDLIRERDTGELFF.

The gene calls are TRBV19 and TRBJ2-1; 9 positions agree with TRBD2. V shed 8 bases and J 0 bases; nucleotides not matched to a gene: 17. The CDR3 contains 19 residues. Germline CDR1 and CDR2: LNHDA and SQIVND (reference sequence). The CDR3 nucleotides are TGTGCCAGTGGTTATATACAGCTAGCGGGATTAAGCTCCTACAATGAGCAGTTCTTC. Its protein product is CASGYIQLAGLSSYNEQFF.

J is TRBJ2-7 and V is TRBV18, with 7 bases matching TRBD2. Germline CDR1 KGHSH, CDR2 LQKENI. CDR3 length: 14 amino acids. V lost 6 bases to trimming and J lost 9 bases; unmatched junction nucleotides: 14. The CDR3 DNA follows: TGTGCCAGCTCTCTCGAGTCAGGGACTACGGGGCAGTACTTC. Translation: CASSLESGTTGQYF.

CDR3 coding DNA: TGCGCCAGCAGTCAATTCGCCCGAACAGGGGCCCTGAGGGGGACTGAAGCTTTCTTT. Amino acids: CASSQFARTGALRGTEAFF. The V gene is TRBV23-1, the J gene TRBJ1-1; the match to TRBD1 covers 7 bases. TRBV23-1 is an ORF; its function is uncertain. V shed 1 base and J 5 bases; nucleotides not matched to a gene: 19. The length of the CDR3 is 19 residues.

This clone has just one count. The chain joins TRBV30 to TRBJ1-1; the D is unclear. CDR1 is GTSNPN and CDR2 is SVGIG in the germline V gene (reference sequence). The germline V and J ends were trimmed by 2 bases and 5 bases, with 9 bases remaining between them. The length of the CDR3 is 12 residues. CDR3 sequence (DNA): TGTGCCTGGAGTAATGGGAGGACTGAAGCTTTCTTT. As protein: CAWSNGRTEAFF.

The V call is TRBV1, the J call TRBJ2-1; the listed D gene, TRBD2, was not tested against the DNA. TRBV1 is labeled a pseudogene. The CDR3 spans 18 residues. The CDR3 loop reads CTSSRVGGRDHSYNEQFF. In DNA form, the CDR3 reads TGCACCAGCAGCCGAGTAGGCGGGCGGGATCACTCCTACAATGAGCAGTTCTTC.